This entry lists 25 T cell receptor beta chains sequenced from one sample in a study of identical twins (dated by TCRdb to between 2015 and 2016). Library generation was performed with 5' RACE. For sequencing, an Illumina HiSeq 2000 was employed. Clones were called with MiXCR by TCRdb after fastp trimmed the public reads at Q25, and only in-frame beta chains were retained. Rows with one shared CDR3 protein collapse into an entry with the most common genes and DNA. The sample has 400,000 to 550,000 distinct CDR3 sequences on record, approximately 22% of them singletons. 0.91% of the sample is taken by the ten largest. Separately, the same data were catalogued under a study of T cells expressing NK-cell markers.

Input material: CD4+ T cells sorted from blood. All receptors come from a woman between 18 and 29 years old in good health.

This clonotype turned up a few times. J is TRBJ1-2 and V is TRBV5-5; D is perhaps TRBD1 (5 bases). V lost 1 base and J lost 6, with 16 bases in between. The CDR3 spans 15 residues. Germline V lookup: CDR1 SGHKS, CDR2 YYEKEE (reference sequence). CDR3 residues: CASSLSPGRGHGYTF. Written as DNA, the CDR3 is TGTGCCAGCAGCTTGTCCCCAGGGCGAGGTCATGGCTACACCTTC.

This sequence joins TRBV6-1 and TRBJ1-2; D might be TRBD1 (5 bases). The CDR3 contains 15 residues. Germline V lookup: CDR1 MNHNS, CDR2 SASEGT. The V end was cut by 0 bases, the J end by 4 bases, with 12 bases between. The CDR3 sequence: CASSEALQGTYGYTF. In DNA, the CDR3 is TGTGCCAGCAGTGAAGCGCTCCAGGGTACCTATGGCTACACCTTC.

This clonotype was recorded many times. This chain connects TRBV12-3 or TRBV12-4 to TRBJ1-2; tentatively, D is TRBD1 (6 bases). Trimming cost V 5 bases and J 11 bases, with 12 bases left between them. This CDR3 has 11 residues. CDR3 sequence reads: CASSLHREYTF. CDR3 in DNA: TGTGCCAGCAGTCTTCACAGGGAATACACCTTC.

The table lists this clonotype with many counts. This chain joins TRBV21-1 and TRBJ1-1. TRBV21-1 is a documented pseudogene. CDR3 length: 14 residues. The CDR3 coding sequence is TGTGCCAGCAGCTTCGGACATACGGGAACTGAAGCTTTCTTT. As protein: CASSFGHTGTEAFF.

V is TRBV20-1 and J is TRBJ2-7; D remains ambiguous. Trimming took off 3 bases at V and 0 bases at J, with 12 bases between the two ends. The CDR3 is 14 amino acids. The germline gives CDR1 DFQATT, CDR2 SNEGSKA (reference sequence). The CDR3 DNA follows: TGCAGTGCTAGTGCGCCTCGGAACTCCTACGAGCAGTACTTC. Its protein is CSASAPRNSYEQYF.

This clonotype was observed a few times. This chain connects TRBV7-2 to TRBJ1-1; a weak D match, TRBD1 (5 bases). Germline V gene lookup returns CDR1 SGHTA and CDR2 FQGNSA. The ends were cut back, 6 bases at V and 1 base at J, with 21 bases in the middle. This CDR3 has 17 amino acids. As DNA, the CDR3 is TGTGCCAGCAGTTCGAGGGCGAGACAGCACTCGAACACTGAAGCTTTCTTT. Its translation is CASSSRARQHSNTEAFF.

The CDR3 region is CASSLGQESPLHF. The CDR3, as DNA: TGTGCCAGCAGCTTGGGACAGGAGTCACCCCTCCACTTT. The rearrangement links TRBV7-9 to TRBJ1-6; 8 nucleotides line up with TRBD1. V gave up 3 bases and J gave up 10 bases; unmatched junction bases: 2. The CDR3 spans 13 residues. The germline V gene has CDR1 SEHNR and CDR2 FQNEAQ (reference sequence). The full variable domain, rest sourced from reference TRBV7-9 and TRBJ1-6, is DTGVSQNPRHKITKRGQNVTFRCDPISEHNRLYWYRQTLGQGPEFLTYFQNEAQLEKSRLLSDRFSAERPKGSFSTLEIQRTEQGDSAMYLCASSLGQESPLHFGNGTRLTVT.

This clonotype was counted a few times. The rearrangement joins TRBV27 to TRBJ2-5; D is undetermined. The CDR3 runs to 14 residues. Germline assignment: CDR1 MNHEY and CDR2 SMNVEV (reference sequence). V was trimmed by 1 base and J by 2 bases, leaving 8 bases between them. CDR3 sequence reads: CASSLLGLQETQYF. As DNA, the CDR3 is TGTGCCAGCAGTTTATTGGGCTTACAAGAGACCCAGTACTTC.

This clonotype was seen at least ten times. The V gene is TRBV5-4, the J gene TRBJ2-1; 15 bases are shared with TRBD2. With V trimmed by 4 bases and J by 7 bases, 3 bases remained unmatched. The CDR3 is 15 residues long. Germline loops: CDR1 SGHNT, CDR2 YYREEE (reference sequence). DNA of the CDR3: TGTGCCAGCAGCCGGACTAGCGGGAGGGTTAATGAGCAGTTCTTC. Amino acid sequence: CASSRTSGRVNEQFF. Full variable domain (missing parts from reference TRBV5-4 and TRBJ2-1): ETGVTQSPTHLIKTRGQQVTLRCSSQSGHNTVSWYQQALGQGPQFIFQYYREEENGRGNFPPRFSGLQFPNYSSELNVNALELDDSALYLCASSRTSGRVNEQFFGPGTRLTVL.

This clonotype appeared a few times. This chain joins TRBV9 and TRBJ2-7; 7 nucleotides match TRBD1. After removal of 0 bases from V and 3 bases from J, the junction contained 9 bases not matched to a gene. The germline V gene has CDR1 SGDLS and CDR2 YYNGEE. The CDR3 consists of 16 residues. DNA of the CDR3: TGTGCCAGCAGCGTAGAGTCAGGGGGTTCTTACTACGAGCAGTACTTC. Its translation: CASSVESGGSYYEQYF. The whole variable domain, filled in from reference TRBV9 and TRBJ2-7, reads DSGVTQTPKHLITATGQRVTLRCSPRSGDLSVYWYQQSLDQGLQFLIQYYNGEERAKGNILERFSAQQFPDLHSELNLSSLELGDSALYFCASSVESGGSYYEQYFGPGTRLTVT.

J is TRBJ1-2 and V is TRBV20-1; possible D gene TRBD1, 6 bases. The V end lost 3 bases, the J end lost 7 bases, and 15 bases lay between the germline ends. CDR1 is DFQATT and CDR2 is SNEGSKA in the germline V gene (reference sequence). The CDR3 loop spans 13 amino acids. The CDR3 DNA reads TGCAGTGCTAGGCAGGGGCTGTCGGGTGGCTACACCTTC. Residues: CSARQGLSGGYTF.

This clonotype occurred a few times. This chain connects TRBV5-1 to TRBJ2-2; D gene uncertain. The CDR3 has 14 amino acids. CDR1 is SGHRS and CDR2 is YFSETQ in the germline V gene. V was shortened by 0 bases and J by 6 bases, with 9 bases between the two germline ends. The CDR3 here is CASSLASEAGELFF. The CDR3 DNA follows: TGCGCCAGCAGCTTGGCCTCCGAGGCCGGGGAGCTGTTTTTT. Looking up the rest from reference TRBV5-1 and TRBJ2-2 gives the full variable domain: KAGVTQTPRYLIKTRGQQVTLSCSPISGHRSVSWYQQTPGQGLQFLFEYFSETQRNKGNFPGRFSGRQFSNSRSEMNVSTLELGDSALYLCASSLASEAGELFFGEGSRLTVL.

This chain uses TRBV6-1 with TRBJ2-3; 12 bases align to TRBD2. Unmatched junction bases numbered 8, after V lost 6 bases and J lost 4 bases. Per germline, CDR1 MNHNS and CDR2 SASEGT. This CDR3 region has 16 residues. The CDR3 DNA sequence: TGTGCCAGCAGAGTCTTACTAGCGGGAGGAGCAGATACGCAGTATTTT. This translates into CASRVLLAGGADTQYF.

The sample holds a few counts of this clonotype. The rearrangement uses TRBV9 and TRBJ1-1; D ambiguous. The V end was cut by 0 bases, the J end by 7 bases, with 13 bases between. The germline CDR1 and CDR2 sequences are SGDLS and YYNGEE. The CDR3 sequence is 14 residues long. The CDR3 region has the DNA TGTGCCAGCAGCGTAGGGGCATCATCCTTTGAAGCTTTCTTT. Translated, it gives CASSVGASSFEAFF.

A few counts support this clonotype. This chain connects TRBV29-1 to TRBJ1-1; D remains ambiguous. The V end lost 4 bases, the J end lost 1 base, and 16 bases lay between the germline ends. The V gene's germline CDR1 is SQVTM and CDR2 ANQGSEA. The CDR3 is made up of 15 amino acids. The CDR3 here is CSVVGLLGRNTEAFF. CDR3 DNA sequence: TGCAGCGTTGTTGGACTCCTCGGCAGGAACACTGAAGCTTTCTTT.

The table lists this clonotype with many counts. The J gene is TRBJ1-1, the V gene TRBV12-3 or TRBV12-4; D not certain. V shed 0 bases and J shed 4 bases, with 9 bases lying between them. The CDR3 loop spans 14 amino acids. CDR3 DNA: TGTGCCAGCAGTTTAGCCGGCAGTCTCACTGAAGCTTTCTTT. This encodes CASSLAGSLTEAFF.

Concerning this clonotype: At one boundary the junction diverges from the germline segment, which might be a read error. The chain couples TRBV6-6 to TRBJ1-2; D call uncertain. The CDR3 totals 11 residues. The V gene's germline CDR1 is MNHNY and CDR2 SVGAGI (reference sequence). CDR3 sequence (DNA): TGTGACAGCAGTTACTCTTATGGCTACACCTTC. This sequence encodes CDSSYSYGYTF.

This clonotype was seen more than once but under ten times. This chain connects TRBV12-3 or TRBV12-4 to TRBJ1-3, with no clear D. CDR3 length equals 12 residues. The V gene lost 2 bases and the J gene lost 8 bases, with 7 bases spanning the gap. This CDR3 is CASSLNADTIYF. DNA for the CDR3: TGTGCCAGCAGTTTAAATGCGGACACCATATATTTT.

This clonotype was observed many times. V is TRBV24-1 and J is TRBJ1-4, with D possibly matching TRBD1 (6 bases). CDR1 is KGHDR and CDR2 is SFDVKD in the germline V gene. The CDR3 has 15 amino acids. Trimming removed 1 base at V and 7 bases at J, with 12 bases between. CDR3 nucleotide sequence: TGTGCCACCAGTGATTTAGGACAGAACCTTGAAAAACTGTTTTTT. Encoded protein: CATSDLGQNLEKLFF.

The V gene is TRBV29-1, the J gene TRBJ1-6; 11 bases are shared with TRBD1. The CDR3 consists of 14 residues. Germline V gives CDR1 SQVTM, CDR2 ANQGSEA. V was clipped by 6 bases and J by 6 bases; unmatched bases: 4. The CDR3 spells CSVGTGGPNSPLHF. CDR3 DNA: TGCAGCGTGGGGACAGGGGGTCCTAATTCACCCCTCCACTTT. The complete variable domain, with remaining parts taken from reference TRBV29-1 and TRBJ1-6, reads SAVISQKPSRDICQRGTSLTIQCQVDSQVTMMFWYRQQPGQSLTLIATANQGSEATYESGFVIDKFPISRPNLTFSTLTVSNMSPEDSSIYLCSVGTGGPNSPLHFGNGTRLTVT.

The chain is built from TRBV9 and TRBJ2-3, with TRBD2 matching over 12 bases. The germline CDR1 and CDR2 sequences are SGDLS and YYNGEE. This CDR3 has 19 residues. The trim removed 0 bases at V and 4 bases at J, leaving 12 bases unmatched. This CDR3 reads CASSVGAPTSGRRADTQYF. Written as DNA, the CDR3 is TGTGCCAGCAGCGTAGGAGCCCCGACTAGCGGGAGACGCGCAGATACGCAGTATTTT.

This clonotype was seen only a few times. The V gene is TRBV5-1, the J gene TRBJ2-7; D gene uncertain. CDR1 SGHRS and CDR2 YFSETQ come from the germline V gene. V lost 4 bases and J 3 bases, leaving 17 bases between the germline ends. The CDR3 runs to 15 residues. DNA of the CDR3: TGCGCCAGCAGCCTCGGACCCCAGCTGAGCTACGAGCAGTACTTC. Its translation: CASSLGPQLSYEQYF.

The rearrangement links TRBV3-1 to TRBJ1-5; 7 nucleotides agree with TRBD1. V was pared by 6 bases and J by 2 bases, with 4 bases of the junction left unmatched. The germline V gene encodes CDR1 LGHDT and CDR2 YNNKEL (reference sequence). The CDR3 sequence is 14 residues long. The CDR3 is CASSYRGGNQPQHF. CDR3 coding DNA: TGTGCCAGCAGTTACAGGGGTGGCAATCAGCCCCAGCATTTT.

V gene TRBV5-1 combines with J gene TRBJ2-7, with no clear D. The V end lost 4 bases, the J end lost 5 bases, and 19 bases lay between the germline ends. The CDR3 runs to 15 residues. Germline loops: CDR1 SGHRS, CDR2 YFSETQ. The CDR3 DNA follows: TGCGCCAGCAGCCCGTTAGGACGGGCCCTAGACGAGCAGTACTTC. This codes for CASSPLGRALDEQYF. The full variable domain, in which reference TRBV5-1 and TRBJ2-7 provide the parts outside the CDR3, is KAGVTQTPRYLIKTRGQQVTLSCSPISGHRSVSWYQQTPGQGLQFLFEYFSETQRNKGNFPGRFSGRQFSNSRSEMNVSTLELGDSALYLCASSPLGRALDEQYFGPGTRLTVT.

V gene TRBV5-8 combines with J gene TRBJ1-6; D call uncertain. The germline V and J ends were trimmed by 3 bases and 10 bases, with 8 bases remaining between them. CDR1 and CDR2 from the germline V gene are SGHTS and YDEGEE. The CDR3 totals 12 residues. CDR3 nucleotide sequence: TGTGCCAGCAGCTGGCCGAGGTCACCCCTCCACTTT. It codes for CASSWPRSPLHF. Based on the CDR3 plus reference TRBV5-8 and TRBJ1-6, the full variable domain is EAGVTQSPTHLIKTRGQQATLRCSPISGHTSVYWYQQALGLGLQFLLWYDEGEERNRGNFPPRFSGRQFPNYSSELNVNALELEDSALYLCASSWPRSPLHFGNGTRLTVT.